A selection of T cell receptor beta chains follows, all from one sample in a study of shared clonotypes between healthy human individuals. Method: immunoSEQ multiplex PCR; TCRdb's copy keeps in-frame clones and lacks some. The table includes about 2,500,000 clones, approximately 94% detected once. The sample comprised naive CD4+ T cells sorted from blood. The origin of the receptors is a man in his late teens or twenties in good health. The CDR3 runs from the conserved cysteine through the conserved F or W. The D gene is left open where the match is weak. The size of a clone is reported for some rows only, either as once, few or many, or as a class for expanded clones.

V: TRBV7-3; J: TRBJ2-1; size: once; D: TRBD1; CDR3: CASSPGTGYGEQFF; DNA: TGTGCCAGCAGCCCCGGGACAGGGTATGGGGAGCAGTTCTTC
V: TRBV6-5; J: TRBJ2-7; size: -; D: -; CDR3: CASSRDMGREQYF; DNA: TGTGCCAGCAGTCGGGACATGGGTAGGGAGCAGTACTTC
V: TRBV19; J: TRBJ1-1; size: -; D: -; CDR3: CASTLEWKVGEAFF; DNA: TGTGCCAGTACCCTAGAGTGGAAGGTCGGTGAAGCTTTCTTT
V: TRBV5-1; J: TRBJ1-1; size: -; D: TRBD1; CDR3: CASSRKTGSDAEAFF; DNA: TGCGCCAGCAGCAGAAAGACAGGGAGTGACGCTGAAGCTTTCTTT
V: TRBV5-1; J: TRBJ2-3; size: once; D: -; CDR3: CASSADRAHTDTQYF; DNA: TGCGCCAGCAGCGCCGACCGGGCCCACACAGATACGCAGTATTTT
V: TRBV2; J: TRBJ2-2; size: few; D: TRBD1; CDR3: CASRAGGAGELFF; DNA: TGTGCCAGCAGAGCAGGGGGCGCCGGGGAGCTGTTTTTT
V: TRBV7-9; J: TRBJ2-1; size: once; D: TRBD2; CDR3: CASSVAGGPNNEQFF; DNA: TGTGCCAGCAGCGTAGCGGGAGGGCCAAACAATGAGCAGTTCTTC
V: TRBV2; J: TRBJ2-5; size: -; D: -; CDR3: CASSPWDQETQYF; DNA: TGTGCCAGCAGTCCGTGGGACCAAGAGACCCAGTACTTC
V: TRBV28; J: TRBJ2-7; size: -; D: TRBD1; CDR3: CASSGPRTGTLYEQYF; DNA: TGTGCCAGCAGTGGGCCCCGGACAGGGACCCTCTACGAGCAGTACTTC
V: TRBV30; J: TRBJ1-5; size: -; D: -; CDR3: CAWSTSGNQPQHF; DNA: TGTGCCTGGAGTACTTCGGGTAATCAGCCCCAGCATTTT
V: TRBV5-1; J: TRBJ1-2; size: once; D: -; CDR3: CASSLGTGSYGYTF; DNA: TGCGCCAGCAGCTTGGGTACAGGAAGCTATGGCTACACCTTC
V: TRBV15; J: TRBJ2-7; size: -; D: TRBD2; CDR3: CATSRERLAVSYEQYF; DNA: TGTGCCACCAGCAGAGAACGTCTAGCGGTCTCCTACGAGCAGTACTTC
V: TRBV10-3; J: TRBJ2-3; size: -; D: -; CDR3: CAISGSLVSGQSTDTQYF; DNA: TGTGCCATCAGTGGCAGTCTGGTGAGCGGACAGAGCACAGATACGCAGTATTTT
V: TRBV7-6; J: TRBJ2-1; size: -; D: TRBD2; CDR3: CASSPPSGASYNEQFF; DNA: TGTGCCAGCAGCCCCCCTAGCGGGGCCTCCTACAATGAGCAGTTCTTC
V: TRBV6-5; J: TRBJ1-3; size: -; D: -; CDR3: CASRQFSSGNTIYF; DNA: TGTGCCAGCAGGCAGTTCAGCTCTGGAAACACCATATATTTT
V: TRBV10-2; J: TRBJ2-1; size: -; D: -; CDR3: CASSEWSSYNEQFF; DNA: TGCGCCAGCAGTGAGTGGAGCTCCTACAATGAGCAGTTCTTC
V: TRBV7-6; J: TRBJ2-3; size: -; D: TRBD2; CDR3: CASSLGLAGGPSTDTQYF; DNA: TGTGCCAGCAGCTTAGGACTAGCGGGAGGGCCTAGCACAGATACGCAGTATTTT
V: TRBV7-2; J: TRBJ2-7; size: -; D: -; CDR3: CASSSGTETYEQYF; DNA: TGTGCCAGCAGTTCCGGGACTGAGACCTACGAGCAGTACTTC
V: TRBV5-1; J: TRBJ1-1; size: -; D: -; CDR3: CASYPTTNTEAFF; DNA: TGCGCCAGCTACCCAACGACGAACACTGAAGCTTTCTTT
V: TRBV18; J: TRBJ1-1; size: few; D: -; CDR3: CASSPKQNTEAFF; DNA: TGTGCCAGCTCACCGAAACAAAACACTGAAGCTTTCTTT
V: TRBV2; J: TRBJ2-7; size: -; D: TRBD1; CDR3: CASSRGRADPYEQYF; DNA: TGTGCCAGCAGTAGGGGGCGGGCGGATCCCTACGAGCAGTACTTC
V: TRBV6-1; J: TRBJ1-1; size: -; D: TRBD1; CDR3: CASRPTGANTEAFF; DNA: TGTGCCAGCCGCCCGACAGGGGCAAACACTGAAGCTTTCTTT
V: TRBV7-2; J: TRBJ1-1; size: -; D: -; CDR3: CASSLLRGGLTEAFF; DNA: TGTGCCAGCAGCCTTCTAAGAGGAGGGCTCACTGAAGCTTTCTTT
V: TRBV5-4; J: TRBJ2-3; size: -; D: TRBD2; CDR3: CASRTGTSGIGSQSTDTQYF; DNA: TGTGCCAGCAGGACCGGGACTAGCGGGATCGGGTCGCAAAGCACAGATACGCAGTATTTT
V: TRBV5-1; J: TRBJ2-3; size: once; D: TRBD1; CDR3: CASKGTGKDTQYF; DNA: TGCGCCAGCAAGGGGACAGGGAAAGATACGCAGTATTTT
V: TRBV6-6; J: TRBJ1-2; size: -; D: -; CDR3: CASSYEQGPYGYTF; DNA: TGTGCCAGCAGCTACGAACAGGGCCCTTATGGCTACACCTTC
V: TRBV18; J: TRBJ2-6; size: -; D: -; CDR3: CASSPPNSGYSGANVLTF; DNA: TGTGCCAGCTCACCACCCAACAGTGGGTACTCTGGGGCCAACGTCCTGACTTTC
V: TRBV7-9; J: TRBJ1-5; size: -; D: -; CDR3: CASSLDSVSNQPQHF; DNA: TGTGCCAGCAGCTTAGACAGCGTCAGCAATCAGCCCCAGCATTTT
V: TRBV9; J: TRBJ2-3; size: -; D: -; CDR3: CASSPGSRGDTQYF; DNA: TGTGCCAGCAGCCCAGGCTCGAGGGGAGATACGCAGTATTTT
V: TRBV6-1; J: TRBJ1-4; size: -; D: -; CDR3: CASGGQQKKLFF; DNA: TGTGCCAGCGGCGGACAGCAGAAAAAACTGTTTTTT
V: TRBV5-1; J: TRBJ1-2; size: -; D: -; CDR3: CASSLAPDYYGYTF; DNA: TGCGCCAGCAGCCTGGCCCCGGATTACTATGGCTACACCTTC
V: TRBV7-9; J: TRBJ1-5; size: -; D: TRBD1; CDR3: CAISTGVANQPQHF; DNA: TGTGCCATCTCAACAGGGGTAGCAAATCAGCCCCAGCATTTT
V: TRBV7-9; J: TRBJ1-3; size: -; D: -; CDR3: CASSSWTANSGNTIYF; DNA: TGTGCCAGCAGCTCCTGGACCGCCAACTCTGGAAACACCATATATTTT
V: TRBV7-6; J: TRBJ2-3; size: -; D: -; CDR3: CASSHYQDADTQYF; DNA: TGTGCCAGCAGCCATTACCAGGATGCAGATACGCAGTATTTT
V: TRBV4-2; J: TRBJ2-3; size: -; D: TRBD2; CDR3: CASSQDSLAGVSTDTQYF; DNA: TGTGCCAGCAGCCAAGATTCCCTAGCGGGGGTTAGCACAGATACGCAGTATTTT
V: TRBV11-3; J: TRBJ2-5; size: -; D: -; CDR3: CASSNTASRETQYF; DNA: TGTGCCAGCAGCAACACTGCGAGCAGAGAGACCCAGTACTTC
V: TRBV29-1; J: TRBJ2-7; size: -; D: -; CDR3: CSVGDTSYEQYF; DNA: TGCAGCGTTGGGGACACCTCCTACGAGCAGTACTTC
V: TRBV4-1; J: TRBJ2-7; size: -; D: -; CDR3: CASSQDGWTSYEQYF; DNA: TGCGCCAGCAGCCAAGATGGTTGGACCTCCTACGAGCAGTACTTC
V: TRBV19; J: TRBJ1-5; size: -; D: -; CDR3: CASSGGAGGQPQHF; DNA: TGTGCCAGTAGTGGGGGGGCGGGAGGTCAGCCCCAGCATTTT
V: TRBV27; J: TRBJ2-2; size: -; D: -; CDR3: CASSPQGRDRAGELFF; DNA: TGTGCCAGCAGTCCCCAGGGGCGCGATAGGGCCGGGGAGCTGTTTTTT
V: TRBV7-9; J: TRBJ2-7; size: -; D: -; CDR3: CASSWGDLSEQYF; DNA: TGTGCCAGCAGTTGGGGGGATCTCAGCGAGCAGTACTTC
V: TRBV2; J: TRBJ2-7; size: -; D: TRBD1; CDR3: CASRAGQGTYEQYF; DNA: TGTGCCAGCAGAGCGGGACAGGGAACCTACGAGCAGTACTTC
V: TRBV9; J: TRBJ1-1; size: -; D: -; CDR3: CASSRVGSNTEAFF; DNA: TGTGCCAGCAGCCGAGTAGGGTCCAACACTGAAGCTTTCTTT
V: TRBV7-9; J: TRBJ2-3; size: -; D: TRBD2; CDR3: CASSLESGGPTDTQYF; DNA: TGTGCCAGCAGCTTGGAGAGCGGGGGGCCCACAGATACGCAGTATTTT
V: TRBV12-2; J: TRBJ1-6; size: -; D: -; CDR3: CASRPKGSSYNSPLHF; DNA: TGTGCAAGTCGCCCCAAGGGGAGCTCCTATAATTCACCCCTCCACTTT
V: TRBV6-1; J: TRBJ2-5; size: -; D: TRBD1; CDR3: CASSDRGPWGTQYF; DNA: TGTGCCAGCAGTGATAGGGGGCCCTGGGGGACCCAGTACTTC
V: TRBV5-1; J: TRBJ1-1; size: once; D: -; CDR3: CASSRTGGAYPTEAFF; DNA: TGCGCCAGCAGCCGGACGGGGGGCGCGTACCCCACTGAAGCTTTCTTT
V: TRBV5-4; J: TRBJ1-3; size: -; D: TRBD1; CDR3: CASSSDRSGNTIYF; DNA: TGTGCCAGCAGCTCGGACAGGTCAGGAAACACCATATATTTT
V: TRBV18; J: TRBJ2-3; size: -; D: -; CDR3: CASSRFRDGRTDTQYF; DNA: TGTGCCAGCTCACGGTTCAGGGACGGACGCACAGATACGCAGTATTTT
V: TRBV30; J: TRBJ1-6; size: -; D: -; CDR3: CAWMRRNNSPLHF; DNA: TGTGCCTGGATGAGACGGAATAATTCACCCCTCCACTTT
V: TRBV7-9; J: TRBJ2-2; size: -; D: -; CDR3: CASSLGGFTGELFF; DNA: TGTGCCAGCAGCTTAGGCGGGTTCACCGGGGAGCTGTTTTTT
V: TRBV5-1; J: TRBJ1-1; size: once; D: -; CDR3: CASSRQTNTEAFF; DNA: TGCGCCAGCAGCCGACAGACGAACACTGAAGCTTTCTTT
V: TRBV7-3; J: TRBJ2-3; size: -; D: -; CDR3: CASSLTRETSTDTQYF; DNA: TGTGCCAGCAGCTTAACAAGGGAGACTAGCACAGATACGCAGTATTTT
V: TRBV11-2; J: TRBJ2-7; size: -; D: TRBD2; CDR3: CASSLAGTKGGEQYF; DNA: TGTGCCAGCAGCTTAGCTGGGACTAAGGGCGGCGAGCAGTACTTC
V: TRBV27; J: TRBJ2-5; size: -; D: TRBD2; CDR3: CASSSGLGRQETQYF; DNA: TGTGCCAGCAGTTCCGGACTCGGGAGGCAAGAGACCCAGTACTTC